The 20 T cell receptor beta chains below were found in one sample sequenced in a study of T cells after yellow fever vaccination. TCRdb redid the calling of the 5' RACE reads with MiXCR, one entry per CDR3 protein. The table shows some 340,000 distinct CDR3 sequences, with 4.1% occurring only once. Sequenced material: PBMCs, taken 5 days after the yellow fever booster vaccination. The receptors come from a young man who received the YFV17D yellow fever vaccine.

This clonotype was counted a few times. CDR3 sequence: CASSRQTGGGYTF. The DNA for the CDR3 is TGTGCCAGCAGCCGCCAAACAGGGGGCGGCTACACCTTC. The chain combines TRBV7-9 with TRBJ1-2; 9 bases are shared with TRBD1. Germline V gene data show CDR1 as SEHNR and CDR2 as FQNEAQ (reference sequence). This CDR3 comprises 13 residues. The V and J ends lost 5 bases and 8 bases, in that order; junction bases with no gene match: 6. Based on the CDR3 plus reference TRBV7-9 and TRBJ1-2, the full variable domain is DTGVSQNPRHKITKRGQNVTFRCDPISEHNRLYWYRQTLGQGPEFLTYFQNEAQLEKSRLLSDRFSAERPKGSFSTLEIQRTEQGDSAMYLCASSRQTGGGYTFGSGTRLTVV.

The table lists this clonotype with many counts. V usage is TRBV28 and J usage is TRBJ1-1, with 7 positions matching TRBD1. CDR1 and CDR2 (germline): MDHEN, SYDVKM. V gave up 5 bases and J gave up 8 bases; unmatched junction bases: 2. This CDR3 has 11 amino acids. The CDR3 sequence: CASSPGQEAFF. The CDR3, as DNA: TGTGCCAGCAGTCCGGGACAGGAAGCTTTCTTT.

This clonotype was recorded at least ten times. In DNA form, the CDR3 reads TGTGCCCGGAAGGGAGGCGGGGGGCGAACAGAGACCCAGTACTTC. Its translation: CARKGGGGRTETQYF. The rearrangement uses TRBV30 and TRBJ2-5; 8 bases line up with TRBD2. The CDR3 runs 15 residues. Germline-derived CDR1 and CDR2 are GTSNPN and SVGIG (reference sequence). The junction had 15 bases not matched to a gene; V was cut back by 8 bases and J by 4 bases.

At least ten counts were recorded for this clonotype. The V gene is TRBV7-9, the J gene TRBJ2-2; 8 positions agree with TRBD2. The CDR3 sequence is 16 residues long. In germline, CDR1 is SEHNR, CDR2 FQNEAQ (reference sequence). Trimming cost V 8 bases and J 3 bases; bases outside gene matches: 11. The CDR3 sequence: CASGDVSGGDTGELFF. The CDR3 bases are TGTGCCAGCGGGGACGTCTCGGGAGGGGACACCGGGGAGCTGTTTTTT.

This clonotype was seen a handful of times. In nucleotides, the CDR3 is TGTGCCATCAGTGAGTCGGCAGGTCTTATCACAGATACGCAGTATTTT. Translation: CAISESAGLITDTQYF. This chain connects TRBV10-3 to TRBJ2-3; D not resolved. Germline V gene data show CDR1 as ENHRY and CDR2 as SYGVKD. The V and J ends lost 0 bases and 2 bases respectively, with 12 bases between them. The CDR3 is 16 residues long.

This clonotype was detected many times. This chain joins TRBV5-1 and TRBJ2-5; 12 nucleotides match TRBD2. J gave up 0 bases and V 0 bases, and 6 bases lay outside the gene matches. In germline, CDR1 is SGHRS, CDR2 YFSETQ. The CDR3 consists of 18 residues. This CDR3 reads CASSLVSTSGGNQETQYF. The CDR3 DNA sequence: TGCGCCAGCAGCTTGGTGTCGACTAGCGGGGGAAACCAAGAGACCCAGTACTTC. The complete variable domain, with remaining parts taken from reference TRBV5-1 and TRBJ2-5, reads KAGVTQTPRYLIKTRGQQVTLSCSPISGHRSVSWYQQTPGQGLQFLFEYFSETQRNKGNFPGRFSGRQFSNSRSEMNVSTLELGDSALYLCASSLVSTSGGNQETQYFGPGTRLLVL.

This clonotype was detected a few times. The chain uses TRBV3-1 and TRBJ1-1; D remains unclear. Germline V gene data show CDR1 as LGHDT and CDR2 as YNNKEL (reference sequence). The CDR3 has 13 residues. V lost 5 bases and J 2 bases, leaving 9 bases between the germline ends. The CDR3 spells CASSWATNTEAFF. The CDR3 DNA reads as TGTGCCAGCAGCTGGGCAACAAACACTGAAGCTTTCTTT.

Many counts were recorded for this clonotype. V and J are TRBV30 and TRBJ1-1; D is perhaps TRBD1 (5 bases). CDR3 size: 13 residues. Germline V gives CDR1 GTSNPN, CDR2 SVGIG (reference sequence). V lost 2 bases, J lost 4 bases, and 11 bases lay in between. CDR3 DNA: TGTGCCTGGAGTCTGTCAGGGTTCACTGAAGCTTTCTTT. It translates to CAWSLSGFTEAFF.

By share, this clonotype ranks as medium-sized (0.01 to 0.1%). This sequence joins TRBV5-1 and TRBJ1-2; D is unclear. This CDR3 spans 11 amino acids. Trimming shortened V by 0 bases and J by 12 bases, and 9 bases separated the two germline ends. Germline assignment: CDR1 SGHRS and CDR2 YFSETQ. The CDR3 protein is CASSLGSLHTF. CDR3 in DNA: TGCGCCAGCAGCTTGGGCAGCCTACACACCTTC.

A few counts support this clonotype. The rearrangement joins TRBV12-3 or TRBV12-4 to TRBJ2-7, with D perhaps matching TRBD1 or TRBD2 (6 bases each). The CDR3 runs to 15 residues. Trimming stripped 3 bases from V and 5 bases from J, with 17 bases between. CDR3 DNA sequence: TGTGCCAGCAGTTTGGGAGGACAGCCCTTAGACGAGCAGTACTTC. This encodes CASSLGGQPLDEQYF.

V and J are TRBV4-1 and TRBJ2-1; D remains unclear. This CDR3 comprises 12 residues. Germline-derived CDR1 and CDR2 are MGHRA and YSYEKL. V lost 0 bases, J lost 12 bases, and 9 bases lay in between. The CDR3 sequence is CASSQDGKAQFF. CDR3 sequence (DNA): TGCGCCAGCAGCCAAGATGGGAAGGCGCAGTTCTTC.

The rearrangement uses TRBV6-1 and TRBJ1-2; the D gene is possibly TRBD1 (5 bases). The germline V gene encodes CDR1 MNHNS and CDR2 SASEGT. The CDR3 has 13 residues. V lost 4 bases and J 6 bases, leaving 12 bases between the germline ends. CDR3 nucleotides: TGTGCCAGCAGTGCAGGGCAGAGAAATGGCTACACCTTC. Encoded protein: CASSAGQRNGYTF.

J is TRBJ2-5 and V is TRBV28; unclear D gene. There are 16 residues in the CDR3. Trimming took off 3 bases at V and 3 bases at J, with 17 bases between the two ends. Germline CDR1 reads MDHEN; CDR2 reads SYDVKM. The CDR3 region is CASSLDGLSFEETQYF. DNA of the CDR3: TGTGCCAGCAGTTTGGACGGCCTCTCTTTCGAAGAGACCCAGTACTTC.

There are many counts of this clonotype. This chain connects TRBV20-1 to TRBJ2-1; the match to TRBD2 covers 11 bases. V trimming: 0 bases; J trimming: 7 bases; junction bases outside the gene matches: 11. The length of the CDR3 is 17 residues. The V gene's germline CDR1 is DFQATT and CDR2 SNEGSKA (reference sequence). The CDR3 region is CSARDLEIAGGPNEQFF. DNA of the CDR3: TGCAGTGCTAGAGATCTCGAAATAGCGGGGGGGCCTAATGAGCAGTTCTTC.

Many counts were recorded for this clonotype. The CDR3 spells CSAPGQRGETQYF. The DNA of the CDR3 is TGCAGTGCCCCAGGACAGCGGGGCGAGACCCAGTACTTC. The J gene is TRBJ2-5, the V gene TRBV20-1; tentatively, D is TRBD2 (7 bases). The CDR3 totals 13 residues. Trimming shortened V by 6 bases and J by 5 bases, and 16 bases separated the two germline ends. Germline V gives CDR1 DFQATT, CDR2 SNEGSKA (reference sequence).

The gene calls are TRBV6-5 and TRBJ1-1; 9 bases align to TRBD1. This CDR3 spans 15 amino acids. Losses at the gene ends were 4 bases for V and 1 base for J; bases not matched to a gene: 4. Germline CDR1 MNHEY, CDR2 SVGAGI. The CDR3 is CASSFTTGGNTEAFF. Here the CDR3 DNA reads TGTGCCAGCAGTTTCACGACAGGGGGGAACACTGAAGCTTTCTTT.

This clonotype was observed a few times. This chain links TRBV7-9 with TRBJ1-6; D is undetermined. CDR1 and CDR2 from the germline V gene are SEHNR and FQNEAQ (reference sequence). CDR3 length: 12 amino acids. V shed 8 bases and J shed 9 bases, with 11 bases lying between them. The CDR3 DNA reads TGTGCCAGCGGCGGGTCTAGTTCACCCCTCCACTTT. The encoded protein is CASGGSSSPLHF.

This chain uses TRBV7-2 with TRBJ2-4; D call uncertain. The CDR3 has 14 residues. CDR1 and CDR2 from the germline V gene are SGHTA and FQGNSA. The V end was cut by 5 bases, the J end by 3 bases, with 11 bases between. This chain's CDR3 is CASSVGSNKNIQYF. Here the CDR3 DNA reads TGTGCCAGCAGCGTGGGCAGCAACAAAAACATTCAGTACTTC. The whole variable domain, filled in from reference TRBV7-2 and TRBJ2-4, reads GAGVSQSPSNKVTEKGKDVELRCDPISGHTALYWYRQSLGQGLEFLIYFQGNSAPDKSGLPSDRFSAERTGGSVSTLTIQRTQQEDSAVYLCASSVGSNKNIQYFGAGTRLSVL.

The chain uses TRBV20-1 and TRBJ2-3; D ambiguous. The ends were cut back, 5 bases at V and 2 bases at J, with 11 bases in the middle. Germline V gene sequence: CDR1 DFQATT, CDR2 SNEGSKA (reference sequence). The CDR3 contains 13 residues. CDR3 protein: CSAPTPNTDTQYF. CDR3 sequence (DNA): TGCAGTGCTCCCACCCCCAACACAGATACGCAGTATTTT.

This chain uses TRBV6-5 with TRBJ1-1, with 9 bases that match TRBD1. The CDR3 length is 18 residues. The J segment lost 6 bases and the V segment lost 0 bases, leaving 14 bases of the junction unmatched. Germline V gene lookup returns CDR1 MNHEY and CDR2 SVGAGI. The CDR3 sequence is CASSYSDSGTGRWPEAFF. CDR3 in DNA: TGTGCCAGCAGTTACTCGGATTCCGGGACAGGGCGATGGCCTGAAGCTTTCTTT.